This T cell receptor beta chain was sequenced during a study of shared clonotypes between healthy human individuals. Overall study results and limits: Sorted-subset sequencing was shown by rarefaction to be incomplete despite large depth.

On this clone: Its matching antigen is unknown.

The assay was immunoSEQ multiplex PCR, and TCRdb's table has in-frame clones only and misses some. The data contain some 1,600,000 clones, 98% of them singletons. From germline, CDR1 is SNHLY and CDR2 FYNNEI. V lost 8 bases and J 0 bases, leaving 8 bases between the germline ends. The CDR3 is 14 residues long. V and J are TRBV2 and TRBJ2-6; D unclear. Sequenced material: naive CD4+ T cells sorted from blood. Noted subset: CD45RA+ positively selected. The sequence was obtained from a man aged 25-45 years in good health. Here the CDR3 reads CASGALSGANVLTF. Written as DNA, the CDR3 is TGTGCCAGCGGCGCTCTCTCTGGGGCCAACGTCCTGACTTTC.